This TCR beta chain comes out of a study of blood T cells in healthy people across ages. Using a J-beta primer mix together with a sample-barcoded 5' primer, a second PCR was run for about 6 to 12 cycles. TCRdb re-called the 5' RACE reads through MiXCR, storing one row per CDR3 protein. Of approximately 1,000,000 distinct CDR3 sequences listed, 35% to 45% are singletons. The table lists this clonotype with a few counts. This TCR derives from a young man in good health. The source material was blood.

The CDR3 loop is CASSLEWGARASNEQFF. In nucleotides, the CDR3 is TGTGCCAGCAGCTTGGAGTGGGGGGCCCGTGCGAGCAATGAGCAGTTCTTC. V is TRBV5-6 and J is TRBJ2-1; D possibly matches TRBD1 or TRBD2 (6 bases each). The CDR3 spans 17 residues. V dropped 0 bases and J dropped 6 bases, with 19 bases sitting between them. Germline V CDR1 and CDR2: SGHDT, YYEEEE. Full variable domain (remainder filled in from reference TRBV5-6 and TRBJ2-1): DAGVTQSPTHLIKTRGQQVTLRCSPKSGHDTVSWYQQALGQGPQFIFQYYEEEERQRGNFPDRFSGHQFPNYSSELNVNALLLGDSALYLCASSLEWGARASNEQFFGPGTRLTVL.